Presented here are 8 T cell receptor beta chains from one specimen sequenced in a study of T cells in Graves' hyperthyroidism and ophthalmopathy. From RNA transcripts, TCR beta CDR3 regions were amplified. Primed by the HTBI set, a first-round RT-PCR was run on the TCR CDR3. Via MiXCR, TCRdb re-called the multiplex PCR reads, giving one row per CDR3 protein. This sample has 600,000 or so distinct CDR3 sequences; roughly 46% occur once, and the top ten carry 8.2%. The sequenced material came from peripheral blood or thyroid tissue (not recorded which). These receptors originate from a woman aged 18-29 years with Graves' hyperthyroidism.

In nucleotides, the CDR3 is TGTGCCAGCAGCCAGAGCTTTACGAACACCGGGGAGCTGTTTTTT. Its translation is CASSQSFTNTGELFF. The chain employs TRBV5-5 and TRBJ2-2; D gene ambiguous. Trimming left V 4 bases short and J 0 bases short, with 10 bases between. This CDR3 is 15 amino acids long. Germline CDR1 and CDR2: SGHKS and YYEKEE (reference sequence).

This clonotype was found a few times. CDR3 protein: CASSYGLEDSGNTIYF. CDR3 in DNA: TGTGCCAGCAGTTACGGTTTAGAGGACTCAGGAAACACCATATATTTT. The chain joins TRBV6-6 to TRBJ1-3; no firm D call. The V gene's germline CDR1 is MNHNY and CDR2 SVGAGI (reference sequence). The V gene lost 2 bases and the J gene lost 4 bases, with 15 bases spanning the gap. The CDR3 has 16 amino acids.

Note on this clonotype: A much larger clone differs by one base, so this may be a read error. This rearrangement joins TRBV25-1 to TRBJ2-7; D gene uncertain. Trimming took 6 bases from V and 0 from J, leaving 15 bases between them. The CDR3 is made up of 15 amino acids. From germline, CDR1 is MGHDK and CDR2 SYGVNS. The CDR3, as DNA: TGTGCCAGCAGCCTCATTAGTGGTGTCTCCTACGAGCAGTACTTC. Translated: CASSLISGVSYEQYF.

This clonotype is a singleton in its sample. A read error may explain this, as a much larger clone is one base away. The V gene is TRBV15, the J gene TRBJ1-2; no reliable D call. Trimming left V 5 bases short and J 8 bases short, with 18 bases between. The germline gives CDR1 LNHNV, CDR2 YYDKDF (reference sequence). The CDR3 has 14 residues. The CDR3 DNA follows: TGTGCCACCAGCCAATCCCTAGCAGCGCGAGGCTACACCTTC. Its protein is CATSQSLAARGYTF.

The chain joins TRBV10-3 to TRBJ2-7; possibly TRBD1 or TRBD2 for D (5 bases each). Germline CDR1 ENHRY, CDR2 SYGVKD. The CDR3 runs to 16 residues. The V end was cut by 1 base, the J end by 0 bases, with 13 bases between. In DNA, the CDR3 is TGTGCCATCAGTGAGTGGGGGAGCGGCAGCTCCTACGAGCAGTACTTC. It specifies CAISEWGSGSSYEQYF.

About this clonotype itself: An end of the junction differs from the germline gene, which may be a read error. This chain connects TRBV2 to TRBJ2-7; D possibly corresponds to TRBD1 (6 bases). This CDR3 spans 16 amino acids. Germline CDR1 and CDR2: SNHLY and FYNNEI. As DNA, the CDR3 is TGTGCCAGCAGTCGAATTGGCAGGGGCGTCTCCTACGGGCAGTACTTC. Encoded protein: CASSRIGRGVSYGQYF.

V usage is TRBV25-1 and J usage is TRBJ1-6, with TRBD1 matching over 9 bases. The CDR3 runs to 17 residues. The germline V gene has CDR1 MGHDK and CDR2 SYGVNS. V gave up 5 bases and J gave up 7 bases; unmatched junction bases: 12. CDR3 nucleotides: TGTGCCAGCAGTTCCCCCTTGACAGGGGGTCGGAATTCACCCCTCCACTTT. As protein: CASSSPLTGGRNSPLHF.

In its sample, this clonotype was seen many times. The chain recombines TRBV7-9 with TRBJ2-7, with D possibly being TRBD2 (5 bases). Germline values: CDR1 SEHNR, CDR2 FQNEAQ (reference sequence). This CDR3 spans 13 amino acids. Trimming stripped 5 bases from V and 5 bases from J, with 13 bases between. CDR3 loop: CASSPLRVNEQYF. CDR3 in DNA: TGTGCCAGCAGCCCCCTGCGGGTAAACGAGCAGTACTTC.